The T cell receptor beta chain described here comes from a study of blood T cell repertoires in COVID-19. Study details: The samples span acute and convalescent COVID-19 from the United States, Italy and Spain.

The study recruited exposed participants who had met a COVID-19 case within 2 weeks before entry. Germline V gene data show CDR1 as MNHEY and CDR2 as SVGAGI. This CDR3 contains 15 residues. V gave up 6 bases and J gave up 3 bases; unmatched junction bases: 9. Per the authors' pipeline: Amplified reference gene primers provided the basis for estimating nucleated cell counts. TCRdb keeps only in-frame clones here, not all; method: immunoSEQ multiplex PCR. Clone size and V and J calls were adopted from that table, with D and trimming inferred from the DNA. The table records over 200,000 clones, approximately 89% of them present only once.

The J gene is TRBJ2-7, the V gene TRBV6-5, with TRBD1 matching 9 bases. The sample consisted of PBMCs or T cells enriched from blood (not recorded which). The receptor comes from a woman aged 25 to 39 who had been exposed to COVID-19. CDR3 bases: TGTGCCAGCAGCGGGCCGGGACAGGGTTTCTACGAGCAGTACTTC. It translates to CASSGPGQGFYEQYF.